This TCR beta chain was observed in a study of T cells in localized non-small cell lung cancer. TCRdb's table, derived via immunoSEQ multiplex PCR, lists solely in-frame clones and lacks some. The sample consists of 70,000 to 95,000 clones, approximately 91% of them appearing once. Germline loops: CDR1 MNHNY, CDR2 SVGAGI (reference sequence). V lost 7 bases, J lost 6 bases, and 9 bases stayed unmatched. CDR3 length equals 15 residues. V and J are TRBV6-6 and TRBJ1-6, with 7 bases aligning to TRBD1. The TCR originated in a woman aged 35 to 69 with stage II squamous cell lung carcinoma. This material consisted of PBMCs, taken before any cancer treatment. The CDR3 spells CASTPQGQFNSPLHF. For the CDR3, the DNA is TGTGCCAGCACACCACAGGGGCAGTTTAATTCACCCCTCCACTTT.